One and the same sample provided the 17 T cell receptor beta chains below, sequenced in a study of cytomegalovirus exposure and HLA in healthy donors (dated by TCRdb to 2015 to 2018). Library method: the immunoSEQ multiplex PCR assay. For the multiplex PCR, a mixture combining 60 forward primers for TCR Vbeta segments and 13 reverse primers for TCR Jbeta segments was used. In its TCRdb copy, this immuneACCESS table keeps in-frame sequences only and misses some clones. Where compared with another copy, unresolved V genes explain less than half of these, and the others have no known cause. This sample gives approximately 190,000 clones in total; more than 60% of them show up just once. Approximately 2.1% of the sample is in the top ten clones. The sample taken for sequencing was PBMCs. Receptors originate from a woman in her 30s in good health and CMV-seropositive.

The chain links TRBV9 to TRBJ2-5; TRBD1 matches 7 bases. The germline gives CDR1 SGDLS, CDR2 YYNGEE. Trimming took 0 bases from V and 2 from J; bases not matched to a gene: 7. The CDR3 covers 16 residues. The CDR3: CASSVVPGGAQETQYF. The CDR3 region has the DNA TGTGCCAGCAGCGTAGTGCCAGGGGGTGCACAAGAGACCCAGTACTTC. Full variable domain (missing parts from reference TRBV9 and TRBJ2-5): DSGVTQTPKHLITATGQRVTLRCSPRSGDLSVYWYQQSLDQGLQFLIQYYNGEERAKGNILERFSAQQFPDLHSELNLSSLELGDSALYFCASSVVPGGAQETQYFGPGTRLLVL.

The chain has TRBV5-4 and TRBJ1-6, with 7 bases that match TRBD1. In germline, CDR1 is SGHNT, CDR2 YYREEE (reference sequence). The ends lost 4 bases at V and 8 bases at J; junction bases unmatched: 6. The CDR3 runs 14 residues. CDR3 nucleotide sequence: TGTGCCAGCAGCGCGGACAGGACAGATTCACCCCTCCACTTT. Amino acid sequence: CASSADRTDSPLHF.

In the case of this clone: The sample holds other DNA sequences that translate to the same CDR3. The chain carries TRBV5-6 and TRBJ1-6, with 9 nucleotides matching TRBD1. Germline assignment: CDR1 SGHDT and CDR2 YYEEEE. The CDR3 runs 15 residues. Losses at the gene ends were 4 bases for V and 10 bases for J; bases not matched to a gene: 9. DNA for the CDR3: TGTGCCAGCAGCGGAACCGGACAGGGGATCTCACCCCTCCACTTT. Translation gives CASSGTGQGISPLHF.

The DNA of the CDR3 is TGCGCCAGCAGTTACCCAGGTGGCTACACCTTC. Translating gives CASSYPGGYTF. The genes are TRBV5-1 and TRBJ1-2; D not certain. The CDR3 length is 11 residues. Deletions cut 5 bases from V and 7 bases from J, with 9 bases between. Germline assignment: CDR1 SGHRS and CDR2 YFSETQ.

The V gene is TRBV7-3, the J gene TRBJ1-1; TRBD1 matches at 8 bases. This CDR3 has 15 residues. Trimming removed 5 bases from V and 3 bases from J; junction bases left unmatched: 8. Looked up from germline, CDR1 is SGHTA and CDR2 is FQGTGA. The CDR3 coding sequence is TGTGCCAGCAGCATCGGGACAGGTGGGGACACTGAAGCTTTCTTT. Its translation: CASSIGTGGDTEAFF.

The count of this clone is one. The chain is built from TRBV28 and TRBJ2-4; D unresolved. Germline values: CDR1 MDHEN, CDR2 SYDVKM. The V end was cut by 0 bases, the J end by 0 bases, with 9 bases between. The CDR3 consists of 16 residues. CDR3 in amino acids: CASSLWSSLAKNIQYF. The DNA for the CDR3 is TGTGCCAGCAGTTTATGGTCCAGTCTAGCCAAAAACATTCAGTACTTC.

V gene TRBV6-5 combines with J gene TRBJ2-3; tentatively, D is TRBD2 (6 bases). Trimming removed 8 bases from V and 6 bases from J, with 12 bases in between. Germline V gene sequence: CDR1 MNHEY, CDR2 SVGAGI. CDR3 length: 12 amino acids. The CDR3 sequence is CASGGPGDTQYF. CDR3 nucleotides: TGTGCCAGCGGAGGGCCGGGGGATACGCAGTATTTT.

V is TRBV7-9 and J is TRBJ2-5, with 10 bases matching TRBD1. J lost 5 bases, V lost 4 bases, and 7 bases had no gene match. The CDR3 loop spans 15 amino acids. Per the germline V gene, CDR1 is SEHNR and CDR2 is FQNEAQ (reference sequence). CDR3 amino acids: CASSSTGGRWETQYF. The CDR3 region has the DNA TGTGCCAGCAGCTCGACAGGGGGCCGGTGGGAGACCCAGTACTTC.

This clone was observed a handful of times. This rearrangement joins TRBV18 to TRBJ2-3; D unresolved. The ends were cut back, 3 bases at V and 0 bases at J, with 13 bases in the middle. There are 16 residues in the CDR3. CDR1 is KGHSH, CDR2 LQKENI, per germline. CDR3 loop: CASSPPLTFSTDTQYF. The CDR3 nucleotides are TGTGCCAGCTCACCTCCCCTGACATTTAGCACAGATACGCAGTATTTT.

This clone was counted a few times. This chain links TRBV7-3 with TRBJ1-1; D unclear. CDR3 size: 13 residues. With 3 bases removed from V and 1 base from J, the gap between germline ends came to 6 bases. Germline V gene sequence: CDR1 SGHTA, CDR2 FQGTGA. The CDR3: CASSFDTNTEAFF. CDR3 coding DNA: TGTGCCAGCAGCTTCGACACGAACACTGAAGCTTTCTTT.

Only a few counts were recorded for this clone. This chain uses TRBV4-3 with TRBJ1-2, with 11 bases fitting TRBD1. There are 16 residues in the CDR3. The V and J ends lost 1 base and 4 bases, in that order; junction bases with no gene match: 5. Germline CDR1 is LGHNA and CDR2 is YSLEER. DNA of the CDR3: TGCGCCAGCAGCCAAGGGTTCGGGACAGGGGGCTATGGCTACACCTTC. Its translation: CASSQGFGTGGYGYTF.

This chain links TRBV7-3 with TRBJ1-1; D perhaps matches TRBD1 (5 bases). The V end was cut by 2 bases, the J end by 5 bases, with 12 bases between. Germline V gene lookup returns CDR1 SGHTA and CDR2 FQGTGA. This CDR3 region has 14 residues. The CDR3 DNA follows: TGTGCCAGCAGCTTACGGGGGTTTGGGACTGAAGCTTTCTTT. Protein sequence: CASSLRGFGTEAFF.

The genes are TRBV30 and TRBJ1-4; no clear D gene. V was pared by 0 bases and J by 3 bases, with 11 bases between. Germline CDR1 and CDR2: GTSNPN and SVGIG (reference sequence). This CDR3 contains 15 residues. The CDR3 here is CAWSVGMAANEKLFF. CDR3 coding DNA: TGTGCCTGGAGTGTCGGGATGGCAGCTAATGAAAAACTGTTTTTT.

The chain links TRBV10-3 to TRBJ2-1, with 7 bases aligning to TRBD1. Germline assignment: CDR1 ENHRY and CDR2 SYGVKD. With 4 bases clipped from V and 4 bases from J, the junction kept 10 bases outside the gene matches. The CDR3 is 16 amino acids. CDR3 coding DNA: TGTGCCATCAGTGTTTTGAGGGGGCCCCCTTACAATGAGCAGTTCTTC. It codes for CAISVLRGPPYNEQFF.

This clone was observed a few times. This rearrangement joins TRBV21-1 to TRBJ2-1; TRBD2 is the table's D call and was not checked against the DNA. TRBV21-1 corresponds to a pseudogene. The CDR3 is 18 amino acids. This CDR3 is CASSNRGRLAGHRNEQFF. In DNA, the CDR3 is TGTGCCAGCAGCAACAGAGGGAGACTAGCGGGACATCGCAATGAGCAGTTCTTC.

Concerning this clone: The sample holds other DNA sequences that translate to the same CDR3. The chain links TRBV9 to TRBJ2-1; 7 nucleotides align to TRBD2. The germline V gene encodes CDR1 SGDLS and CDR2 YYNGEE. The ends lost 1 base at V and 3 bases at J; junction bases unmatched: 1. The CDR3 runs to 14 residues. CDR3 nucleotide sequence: TGTGCCAGCAGCGTATCTAGCGGCTACAATGAGCAGTTCTTC. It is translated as CASSVSSGYNEQFF.

The CDR3 is CASSYLHEQYF. CDR3 sequence (DNA): TGTGCCAGCAGCTATCTCCACGAGCAGTACTTC. The rearrangement links TRBV11-2 to TRBJ2-7; D not certain. Germline CDR1 reads SGHAT; CDR2 reads FQNNGV. V was shortened by 4 bases and J by 5 bases, with 6 bases between the two germline ends. CDR3 size: 11 residues.